This T cell receptor beta chain was recovered during a study of blood T cell repertoires in COVID-19. Turning to the study itself: From T cells, B-cell-depleted T cells, or PBMCs came the material, which was cDNA or gDNA.

As processed by the authors: Reference gene primers were amplified, and this amplification served to estimate nucleated cell counts. Generated by immunoSEQ multiplex PCR, the TCRdb table keeps only in-frame clones and is missing some. The V and J calls and the clone size are those of that table, but D and trimming were determined from the DNA. The sample has some 100,000 clones, 80% to 95% seen once. This clone was seen a single time. The CDR3 covers 18 residues. Looked up from germline, CDR1 is SGHNT and CDR2 is YYREEE (reference sequence). V lost 1 base and J lost 1; bases outside the gene matches: 3.

The sequenced sample was peripheral blood. The source of this sequence is a man aged 55 to 70 with acute or convalescent COVID-19. The chain is built from TRBV5-4 and TRBJ2-3, with TRBD2 matching over 16 bases. The CDR3, as DNA: TGTGCCAGCAGCTTGCCGGGACTAGCGGGAGGGGGCACAGATACGCAGTATTTT. Encoded protein: CASSLPGLAGGGTDTQYF.